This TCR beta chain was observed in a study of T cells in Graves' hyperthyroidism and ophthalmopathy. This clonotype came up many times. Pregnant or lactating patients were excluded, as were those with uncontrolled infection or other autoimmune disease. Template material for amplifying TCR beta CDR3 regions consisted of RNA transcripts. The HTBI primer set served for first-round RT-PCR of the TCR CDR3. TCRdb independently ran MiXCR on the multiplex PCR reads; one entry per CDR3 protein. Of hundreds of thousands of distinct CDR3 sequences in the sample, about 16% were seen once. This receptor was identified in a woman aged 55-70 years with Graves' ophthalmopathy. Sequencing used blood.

The CDR3 protein is CASSYQRGVEQYF. CDR3 DNA sequence: TGTGCCAGCAGTTACCAGAGGGGTGTCGAGCAGTACTTC. This chain connects TRBV6-2 or TRBV6-3 to TRBJ2-7; tentatively, D is TRBD1 or TRBD2 (5 bases each). Looked up from germline, CDR1 is MNHEY and CDR2 is SVGEGT. The CDR3 has 13 amino acids. The ends were cut back, 2 bases at V and 6 bases at J, with 11 bases in the middle.